Given below is one T cell receptor beta chain in context. Its matching antigen is unknown. Libraries for TCRalpha and TCRbeta carried sample barcodes and unique molecular identifiers via 5'RACE. TCRdb called the 5' RACE reads again in MiXCR, with one record for every CDR3 protein. The table shows about 300,000 distinct CDR3 sequences, with approximately 20% occurring only once. The V gene's germline CDR1 is SGHRS and CDR2 YFSETQ. V lost 4 bases and J lost 0; bases outside the gene matches: 7. CDR3 length: 17 amino acids. This sample is drawn from a study of T-cell memory formation after mild COVID-19. Overall study: TCR clusters were mostly confined to one donor each. Notes on the study in general: Second-wave clones peaking on day 37 lacked confirmed SARS-CoV-2 specificity. Clones contracting day 15 to 85 were balanced CD4/CD8; later expanders leaned CD4+.

The chain has TRBV5-1 and TRBJ2-3; 11 bases match TRBD1. The specimen was PBMCs or a T cell subset sorted from them (not recorded which). The receptor was derived from a man younger than 35 who had mild COVID-19 (a few samples of this study predate the infection). Cell type and time point are not known. This chain's CDR3 is CASSPDRGHTSTDTQYF. The CDR3 nucleotides read TGCGCCAGCAGCCCGGACAGGGGGCACACTAGCACAGATACGCAGTATTTT.